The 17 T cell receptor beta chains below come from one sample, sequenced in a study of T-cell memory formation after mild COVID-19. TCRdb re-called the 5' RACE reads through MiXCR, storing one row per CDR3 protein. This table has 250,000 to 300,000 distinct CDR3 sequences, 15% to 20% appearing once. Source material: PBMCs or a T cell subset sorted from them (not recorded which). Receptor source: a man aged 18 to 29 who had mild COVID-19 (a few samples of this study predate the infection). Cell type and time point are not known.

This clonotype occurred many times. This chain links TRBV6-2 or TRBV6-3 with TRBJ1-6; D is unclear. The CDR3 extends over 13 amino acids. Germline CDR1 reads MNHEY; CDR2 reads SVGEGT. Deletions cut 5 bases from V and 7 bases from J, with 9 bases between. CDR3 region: CASSTDGNSPLHF. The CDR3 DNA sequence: TGTGCCAGCAGTACGGACGGAAATTCACCCCTCCACTTT.

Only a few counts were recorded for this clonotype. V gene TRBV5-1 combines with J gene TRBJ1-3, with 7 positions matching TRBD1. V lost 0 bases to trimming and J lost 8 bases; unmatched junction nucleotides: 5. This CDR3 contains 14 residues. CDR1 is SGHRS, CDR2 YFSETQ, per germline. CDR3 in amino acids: CASSLGQGLDTIYF. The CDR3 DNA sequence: TGCGCCAGCAGCTTGGGACAGGGTCTAGACACCATATATTTT.

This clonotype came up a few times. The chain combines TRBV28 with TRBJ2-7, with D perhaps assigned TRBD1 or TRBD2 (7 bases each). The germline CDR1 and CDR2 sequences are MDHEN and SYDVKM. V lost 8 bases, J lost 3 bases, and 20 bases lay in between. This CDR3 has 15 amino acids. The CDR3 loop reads CASAPGGADSYEQYV. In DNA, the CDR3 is TGTGCCAGCGCCCCAGGGGGGGCTGATAGCTACGAGCAGTACGTC.

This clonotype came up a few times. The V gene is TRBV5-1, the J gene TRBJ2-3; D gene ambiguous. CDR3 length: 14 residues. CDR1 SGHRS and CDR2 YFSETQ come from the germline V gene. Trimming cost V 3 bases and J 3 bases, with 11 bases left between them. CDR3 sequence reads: CASSWPGVTDTQYF. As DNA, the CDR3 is TGCGCCAGCAGCTGGCCGGGTGTGACAGATACGCAGTATTTT.

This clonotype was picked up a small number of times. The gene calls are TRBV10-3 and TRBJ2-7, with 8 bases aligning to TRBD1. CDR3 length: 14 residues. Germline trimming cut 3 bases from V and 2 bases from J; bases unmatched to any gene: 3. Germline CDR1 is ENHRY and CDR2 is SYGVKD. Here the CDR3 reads CAISDPGQAYEQYV. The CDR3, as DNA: TGTGCCATCAGTGACCCGGGACAGGCCTACGAGCAGTACGTC.

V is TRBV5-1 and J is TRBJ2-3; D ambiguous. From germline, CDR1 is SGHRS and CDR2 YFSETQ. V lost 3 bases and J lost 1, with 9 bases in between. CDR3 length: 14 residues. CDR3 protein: CASSSSSGTDTQYF. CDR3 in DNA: TGCGCCAGCAGCTCTTCCTCGGGCACAGATACGCAGTATTTT.

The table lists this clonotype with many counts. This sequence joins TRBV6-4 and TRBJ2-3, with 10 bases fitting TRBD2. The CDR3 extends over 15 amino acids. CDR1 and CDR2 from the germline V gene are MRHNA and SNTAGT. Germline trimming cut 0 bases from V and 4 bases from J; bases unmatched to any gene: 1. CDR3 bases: TGTGCCAGCAGTGACTCAGCGGGGGGGCCAGATACGCAGTATTTT. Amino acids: CASSDSAGGPDTQYF.

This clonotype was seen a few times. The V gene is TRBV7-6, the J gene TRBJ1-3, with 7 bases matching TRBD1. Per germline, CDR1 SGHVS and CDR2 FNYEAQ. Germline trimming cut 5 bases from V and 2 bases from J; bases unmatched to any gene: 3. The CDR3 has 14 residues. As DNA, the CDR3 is TGTGCCAGCAGCCCCAGGGGGGCTGGAAACACCATATATTTT. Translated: CASSPRGAGNTIYF.

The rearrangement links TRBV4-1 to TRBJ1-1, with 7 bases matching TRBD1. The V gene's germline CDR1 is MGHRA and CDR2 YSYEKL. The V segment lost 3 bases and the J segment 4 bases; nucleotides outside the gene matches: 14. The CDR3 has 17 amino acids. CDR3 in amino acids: CASSHEREGAWSTEAFF. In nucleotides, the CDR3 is TGCGCCAGCAGCCATGAAAGGGAGGGGGCTTGGAGCACTGAAGCTTTCTTT.

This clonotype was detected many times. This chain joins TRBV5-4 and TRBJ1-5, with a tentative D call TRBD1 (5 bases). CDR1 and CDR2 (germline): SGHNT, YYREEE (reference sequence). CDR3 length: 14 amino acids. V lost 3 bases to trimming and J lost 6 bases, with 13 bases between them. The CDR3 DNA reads TGTGCCAGCAGCTCGGACGGGGCCGGTCAGCCCCAGCATTTT. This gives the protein CASSSDGAGQPQHF. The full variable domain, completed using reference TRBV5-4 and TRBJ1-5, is ETGVTQSPTHLIKTRGQQVTLRCSSQSGHNTVSWYQQALGQGPQFIFQYYREEENGRGNFPPRFSGLQFPNYSSELNVNALELDDSALYLCASSSDGAGQPQHFGDGTRLSIL.

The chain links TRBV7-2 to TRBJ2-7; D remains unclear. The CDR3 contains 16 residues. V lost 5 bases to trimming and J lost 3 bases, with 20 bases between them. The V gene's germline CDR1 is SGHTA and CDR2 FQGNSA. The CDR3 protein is CASSLSSGSNNYEQYF. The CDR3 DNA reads TGTGCCAGCAGCCTAAGTTCCGGGTCCAACAACTACGAGCAGTACTTC.

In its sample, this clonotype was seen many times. The CDR3 reads CASSLAGTSQETQYF. The DNA of the CDR3 is TGCGCCAGCAGCTTGGCGGGGACGTCCCAAGAGACCCAGTACTTC. V and J are TRBV5-1 and TRBJ2-5; tentatively, D is TRBD1 or TRBD2 (5 bases each). Germline V CDR1 and CDR2: SGHRS, YFSETQ. The CDR3 length is 15 residues. The ends were cut back, 0 bases at V and 1 base at J, with 10 bases in the middle.

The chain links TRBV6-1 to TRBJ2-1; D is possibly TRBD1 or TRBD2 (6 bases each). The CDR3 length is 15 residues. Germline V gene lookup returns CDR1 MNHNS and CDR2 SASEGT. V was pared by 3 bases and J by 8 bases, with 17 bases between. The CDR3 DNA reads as TGTGCCAGCAGTGACGATGGGGGGCAAGGGGATGAGCAGTTCTTC. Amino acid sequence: CASSDDGGQGDEQFF.

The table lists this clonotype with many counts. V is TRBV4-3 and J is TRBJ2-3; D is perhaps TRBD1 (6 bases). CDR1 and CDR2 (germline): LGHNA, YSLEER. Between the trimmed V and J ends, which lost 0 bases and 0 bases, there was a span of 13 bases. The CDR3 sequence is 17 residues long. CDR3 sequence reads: CASSQDWSTGSTDTQYF. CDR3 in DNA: TGCGCCAGCAGCCAAGATTGGTCGACAGGCAGCACAGATACGCAGTATTTT.

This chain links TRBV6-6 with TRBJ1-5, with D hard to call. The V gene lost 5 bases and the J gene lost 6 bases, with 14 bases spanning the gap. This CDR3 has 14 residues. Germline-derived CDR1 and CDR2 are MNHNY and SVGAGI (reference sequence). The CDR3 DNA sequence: TGTGCCAGCAGTCCAGCCATAATTACTCAGCCCCAGCATTTT. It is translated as CASSPAIITQPQHF.

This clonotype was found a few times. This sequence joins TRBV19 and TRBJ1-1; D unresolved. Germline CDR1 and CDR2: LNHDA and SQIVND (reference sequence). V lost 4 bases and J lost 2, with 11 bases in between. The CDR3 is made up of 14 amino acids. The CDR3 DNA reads TGTGCCAGTAGTACCTTGGGCACTAACACTGAAGCTTTCTTT. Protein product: CASSTLGTNTEAFF.

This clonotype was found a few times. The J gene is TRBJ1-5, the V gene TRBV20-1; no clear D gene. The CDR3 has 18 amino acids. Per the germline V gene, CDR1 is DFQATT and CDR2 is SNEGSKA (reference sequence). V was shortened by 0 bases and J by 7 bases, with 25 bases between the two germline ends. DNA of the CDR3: TGCAGTGCTAGAGATCCAGGAGGAACAGAACACAGAGGGCAGCCCCAGCATTTT. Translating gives CSARDPGGTEHRGQPQHF.